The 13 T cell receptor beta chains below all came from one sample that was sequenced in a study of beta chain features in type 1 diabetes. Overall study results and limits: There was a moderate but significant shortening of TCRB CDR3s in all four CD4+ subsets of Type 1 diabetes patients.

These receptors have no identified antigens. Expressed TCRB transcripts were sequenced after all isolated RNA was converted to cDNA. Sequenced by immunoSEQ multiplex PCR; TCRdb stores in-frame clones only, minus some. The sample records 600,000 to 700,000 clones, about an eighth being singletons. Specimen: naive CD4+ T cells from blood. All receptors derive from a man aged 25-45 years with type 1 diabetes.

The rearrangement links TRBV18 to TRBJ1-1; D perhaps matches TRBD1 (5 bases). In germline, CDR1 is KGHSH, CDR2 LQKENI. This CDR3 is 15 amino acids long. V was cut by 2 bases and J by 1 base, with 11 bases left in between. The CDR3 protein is CASSPSGSRNTEAFF. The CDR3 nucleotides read TGTGCCAGCTCACCATCAGGGTCGAGGAACACTGAAGCTTTCTTT.

This chain's CDR3 is CASSPISAFEGGRLNTF. For the CDR3, the DNA is TGTGCCAGCTCACCAATAAGCGCGTTCGAGGGCGGGCGTCTGAACACCTTC. The chain has TRBV18 and TRBJ1-2; D unclear. The CDR3 is made up of 17 amino acids. V was trimmed by 2 bases and J by 12 bases, leaving 28 bases between them. Germline V gene sequence: CDR1 KGHSH, CDR2 LQKENI.

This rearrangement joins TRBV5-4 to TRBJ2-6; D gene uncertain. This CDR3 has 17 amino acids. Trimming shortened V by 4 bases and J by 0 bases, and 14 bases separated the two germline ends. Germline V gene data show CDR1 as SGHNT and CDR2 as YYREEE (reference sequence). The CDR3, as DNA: TGTGCCAGCAGCCCCCGGACCGAGAGCTCTGGGGCCAACGTCCTGACTTTC. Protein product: CASSPRTESSGANVLTF.

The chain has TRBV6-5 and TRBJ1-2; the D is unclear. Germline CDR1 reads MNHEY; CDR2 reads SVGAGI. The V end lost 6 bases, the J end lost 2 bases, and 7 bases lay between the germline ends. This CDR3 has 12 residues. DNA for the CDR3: TGTGCCAGCAGAAGGCAGAACTATGGCTACACCTTC. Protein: CASRRQNYGYTF.

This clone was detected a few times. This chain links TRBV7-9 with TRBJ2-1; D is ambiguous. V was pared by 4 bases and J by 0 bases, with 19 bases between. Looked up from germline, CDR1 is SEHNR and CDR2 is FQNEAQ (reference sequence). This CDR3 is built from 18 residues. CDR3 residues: CASSSPGQPPNSYNEQFF. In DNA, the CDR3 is TGTGCCAGCAGCTCCCCGGGCCAGCCGCCTAACTCCTACAATGAGCAGTTCTTC.

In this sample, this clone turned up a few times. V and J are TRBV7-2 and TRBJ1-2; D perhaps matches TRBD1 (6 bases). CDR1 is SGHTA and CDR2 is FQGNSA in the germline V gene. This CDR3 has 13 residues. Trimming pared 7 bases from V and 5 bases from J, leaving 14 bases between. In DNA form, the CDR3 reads TGTGCCAGCAACCATCTGACAGGTTATGGCTACACCTTC. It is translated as CASNHLTGYGYTF.

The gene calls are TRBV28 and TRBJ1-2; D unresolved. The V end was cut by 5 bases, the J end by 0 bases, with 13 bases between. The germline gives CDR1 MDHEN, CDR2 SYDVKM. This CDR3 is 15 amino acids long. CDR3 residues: CASSRRFLTNYGYTF. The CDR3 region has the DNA TGTGCCAGCAGTCGACGATTTTTAACTAACTATGGCTACACCTTC.

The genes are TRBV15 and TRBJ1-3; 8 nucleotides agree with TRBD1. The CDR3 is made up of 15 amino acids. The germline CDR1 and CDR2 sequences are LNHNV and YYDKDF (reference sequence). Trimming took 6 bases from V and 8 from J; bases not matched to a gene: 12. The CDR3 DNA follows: TGTGCCACCAGAAGTAACAGGGGGTTGGAGGACACCATATATTTT. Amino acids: CATRSNRGLEDTIYF.

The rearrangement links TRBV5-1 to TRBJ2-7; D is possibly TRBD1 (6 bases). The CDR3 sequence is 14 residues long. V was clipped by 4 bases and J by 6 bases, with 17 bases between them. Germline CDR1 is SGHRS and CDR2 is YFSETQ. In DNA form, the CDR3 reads TGCGCCAGCAGCCCTCTGACAGGCGGAGGCGAGCAGTACTTC. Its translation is CASSPLTGGGEQYF.

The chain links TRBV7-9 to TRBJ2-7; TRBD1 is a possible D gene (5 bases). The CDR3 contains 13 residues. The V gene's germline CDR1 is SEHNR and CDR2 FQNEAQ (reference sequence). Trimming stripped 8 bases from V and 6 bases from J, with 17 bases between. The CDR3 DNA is TGTGCCAGCGCGACAGAGGCTGCCGGCGAGCAGTACTTC. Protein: CASATEAAGEQYF.

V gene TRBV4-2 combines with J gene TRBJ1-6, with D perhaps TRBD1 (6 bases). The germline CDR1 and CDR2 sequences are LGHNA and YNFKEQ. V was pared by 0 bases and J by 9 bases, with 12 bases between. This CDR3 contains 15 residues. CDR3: CASSQEGAGVSPLHF. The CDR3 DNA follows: TGTGCCAGCAGCCAAGAGGGGGCAGGGGTTTCACCCCTCCACTTT.

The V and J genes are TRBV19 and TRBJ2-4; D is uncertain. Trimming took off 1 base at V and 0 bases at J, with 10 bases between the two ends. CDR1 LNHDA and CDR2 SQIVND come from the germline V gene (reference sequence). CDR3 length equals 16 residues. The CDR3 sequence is CASSIAAKLAKNIQYF. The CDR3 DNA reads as TGTGCCAGTAGTATAGCGGCGAAGCTAGCCAAAAACATTCAGTACTTC.

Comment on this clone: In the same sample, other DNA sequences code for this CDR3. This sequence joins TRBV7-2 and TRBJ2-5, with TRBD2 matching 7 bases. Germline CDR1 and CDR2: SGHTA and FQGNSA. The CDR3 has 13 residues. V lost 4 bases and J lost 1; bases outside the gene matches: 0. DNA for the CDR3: TGTGCCAGCAGCTCGGGAGGCCAAGAGACCCAGTACTTC. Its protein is CASSSGGQETQYF.